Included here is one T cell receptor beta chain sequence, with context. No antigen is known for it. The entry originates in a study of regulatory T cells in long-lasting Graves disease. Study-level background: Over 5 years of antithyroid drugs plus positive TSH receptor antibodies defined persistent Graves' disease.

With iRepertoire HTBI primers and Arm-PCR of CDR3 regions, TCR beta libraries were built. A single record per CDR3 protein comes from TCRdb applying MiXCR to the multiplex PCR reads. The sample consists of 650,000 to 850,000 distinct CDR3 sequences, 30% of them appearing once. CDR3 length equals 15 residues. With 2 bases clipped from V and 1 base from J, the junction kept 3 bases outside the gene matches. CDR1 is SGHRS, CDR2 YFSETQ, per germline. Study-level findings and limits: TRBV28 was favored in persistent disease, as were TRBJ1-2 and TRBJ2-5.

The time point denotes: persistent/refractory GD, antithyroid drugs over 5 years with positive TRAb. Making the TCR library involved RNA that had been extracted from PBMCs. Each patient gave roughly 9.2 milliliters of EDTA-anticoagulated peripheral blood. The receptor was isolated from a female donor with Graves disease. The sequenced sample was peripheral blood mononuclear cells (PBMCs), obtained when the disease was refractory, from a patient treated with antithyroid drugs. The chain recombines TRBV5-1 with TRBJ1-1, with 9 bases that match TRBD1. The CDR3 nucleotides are TGCGCCAGCAGCTTTATACAGGGGGCGAACACTGAAGCTTTCTTT. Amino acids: CASSFIQGANTEAFF. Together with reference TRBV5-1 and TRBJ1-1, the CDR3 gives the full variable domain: KAGVTQTPRYLIKTRGQQVTLSCSPISGHRSVSWYQQTPGQGLQFLFEYFSETQRNKGNFPGRFSGRQFSNSRSEMNVSTLELGDSALYLCASSFIQGANTEAFFGQGTRLTVV.